The sequence of this TCR beta chain was determined in a study of cytomegalovirus exposure and HLA in healthy donors. This clone was seen once. Antigen unknown. Whole-study findings and limits: Most TCR sequences showed up rarely, but some public TCRs showed up in many donors. According to the study, 160 or so TCR beta chains were cytomegalovirus-associated.

Libraries were prepared by immunoSEQ multiplex PCR; TCRdb keeps only in-frame clonotypes and omits some of them. This table holds about 130,000 clones, about 88% found once. Per germline, CDR1 MNHNS and CDR2 SASEGT. The V end lost 3 bases, the J end lost 2 bases, and 8 bases lay between the germline ends. This CDR3 has 14 residues. The sequenced material came from PBMCs. This clonotype was obtained from a woman between 18 and 29 years old in good health and CMV-seronegative. V usage is TRBV6-1 and J usage is TRBJ1-5; perhaps TRBD1 as D (6 bases). The CDR3 region is CASSEHRGNQPQHF. In nucleotides, the CDR3 is TGTGCCAGCAGTGAGCACAGGGGCAATCAGCCCCAGCATTTT.